These T cell receptor beta chains were read from a single sample in a study of cytotoxic CD8 clonotypes in ibrutinib-treated CLL. Data came from immunoSEQ multiplex PCR; TCRdb stores just in-frame clones and leaves some out. The data hold around 70,000 clones, with approximately 90% observed a single time. Sequences were derived from PBMCs, sampled after 12 months of ibrutinib treatment. Receptors were obtained from a human donor with chronic lymphocytic leukemia. Each CDR3 is given with its conserved first and last residue. A D gene is named only where the DNA matches it firmly. Not every row has a clone size; where given, it reads once, few, many or a size class.

size	J	D	V	DNA	CDR3
.	TRBJ2-3	.	TRBV4-1	TGCGCCAGCAGCGCCCTGGGCCCCTACACAGATACGCAGTATTTT	CASSALGPYTDTQYF
.	TRBJ2-1	.	TRBV7-6	TGTGCCAGCAGCCCAACAGGGTACTACAATGAGCAGTTCTTC	CASSPTGYYNEQFF
.	TRBJ2-3	.	TRBV7-9	TGTGCCAGCAGACATACTGGAGGGACCCTGTACCCCACAGATACGCAGTATTTT	CASRHTGGTLYPTDTQYF
.	TRBJ1-1	.	TRBV13	TGTGCCAGCAGCTTAGACTCTTTCGTAAACACTGAAGCTTTCTTT	CASSLDSFVNTEAFF
.	TRBJ1-2	.	TRBV28	TGTGCCAGCAGTTTGACAGACTATGGCTACACCTTC	CASSLTDYGYTF
.	TRBJ2-3	.	TRBV7-3	TGTGCCAGCAGCCCCCCAGGAGGGGGCCGAGGCACAGATACGCAGTATTTT	CASSPPGGGRGTDTQYF
.	TRBJ1-1	.	TRBV6-5	TGTGCCAGCAGTTACCCTCGTGGGGCTGAAGCTTTCTTT	CASSYPRGAEAFF
.	TRBJ1-1	.	TRBV6-1	TGTGCCAGCAACCCCCGGGACATGAACACTGAAGCTTTCTTT	CASNPRDMNTEAFF
.	TRBJ2-3	.	TRBV21-1	TGTGCCAGCAGCCCCGGGGGGCTAGTAGATACGCAGTATTTT	CASSPGGLVDTQYF
.	TRBJ2-1	.	TRBV5-1	TGCGCCAGCAGCTTGGTGGAGACGAATGAGCAGTTCTTC	CASSLVETNEQFF
.	TRBJ2-1	.	TRBV19	TGTGCCAGTAGTATAGTCGGAGGGGGTTACAATGAGCAGTTCTTC	CASSIVGGGYNEQFF
.	TRBJ2-7	TRBD1	TRBV6-1	TGTGCCAGCAGTGAGGCAGGGGGAAAGGCGGGTCGGGAGCAGTACTTC	CASSEAGGKAGREQYF
.	TRBJ1-2	.	TRBV4-2	TGTGCCAGCAGCCAAGACAGGTCTTATAACTATGGCTACACCTTC	CASSQDRSYNYGYTF
.	TRBJ2-3	.	TRBV19	TGTGCCAGTAGTCTCAGGGGCGCCTCTCACACAGATACGCAGTATTTT	CASSLRGASHTDTQYF
.	TRBJ1-2	.	TRBV14	TGTGCCAGCAGCCAAGATCGGGGAGGGGGCTATGGCTACACCTTC	CASSQDRGGGYGYTF
.	TRBJ1-5	TRBD1	TRBV7-2	TGTGCCAGCAGCCCCTTTACTGGGACAGCCAATCAGCCCCAGCATTTT	CASSPFTGTANQPQHF
once	TRBJ2-3	.	TRBV9	TGTGCCAGCAGCGTAGGCAACACAGATACGCAGTATTTT	CASSVGNTDTQYF
.	TRBJ1-5	.	TRBV16	TGTGCCAGCAGCCAATTAACCGATCAGCCCCAGCATTTT	CASSQLTDQPQHF
.	TRBJ2-1	.	TRBV14	TGTGCCAGCAGCCAAGAGGGGGGCTCCTACAATGAGCAGTTCTTC	CASSQEGGSYNEQFF
.	TRBJ2-7	.	TRBV14	TGTGCCAGCAGCCAAGAGTCAGCGATGGAATACGAGCAGTACTTC	CASSQESAMEYEQYF
.	TRBJ1-2	.	TRBV21-1	TGTGCCAGCAGCAAAGTTGACGGACCTAACTATGGCTACACCTTC	CASSKVDGPNYGYTF
.	TRBJ2-3	.	TRBV30	TGTGCCTGGAGTGTACGGGGTGGGGGTATCACAGATACGCAGTATTTT	CAWSVRGGGITDTQYF
.	TRBJ2-1	.	TRBV4-1	TGCGCCAGCAGCCAAGGGGAATGGACGGGATTAATTGAGCAGTTCTTC	CASSQGEWTGLIEQFF
.	TRBJ2-1	.	TRBV7-3	TGTGCCAGCAGCTCGGCCCCGAGCTCCTACAATGAGCAGTTCTTC	CASSSAPSSYNEQFF
.	TRBJ2-7	.	TRBV4-1	TGCGCCAGCAGCCAATCTGAGATGGGGGCCGAGCAGTACTTC	CASSQSEMGAEQYF
.	TRBJ1-2	.	TRBV27	TGTGCCAGCAGTTTCTACCGCGAGGGTGGCTACACCTTC	CASSFYREGGYTF
.	TRBJ1-1	.	TRBV11-3	TGTGCCAGCAGCTTGGTTGCGCTGAACACTGAAGCTTTCTTT	CASSLVALNTEAFF
.	TRBJ1-5	TRBD1	TRBV7-2	TGTGCCAGCAGCTACGGGACAGGGGGCGAAGAGCAGCCCCAGCATTTT	CASSYGTGGEEQPQHF
.	TRBJ2-5	.	TRBV25-1	TGTGCCAGCACATGGCAGGGCGAGACCCAGTACTTC	CASTWQGETQYF
.	TRBJ2-2	.	TRBV7-2	TGTGCCAGCAGCTTAATGGGTAGAAACACCGGGGAGCTGTTTTTT	CASSLMGRNTGELFF
.	TRBJ2-5	.	TRBV27	TGTGCCAGCAGTCAGAGGTCCTTGGAGACCCAGTACTTC	CASSQRSLETQYF
.	TRBJ2-7	TRBD1	TRBV5-1	TGCGCCAGCAGCTCGGGACAGAAGCTTTCAACCTACGAGCAGTACTTC	CASSSGQKLSTYEQYF
.	TRBJ2-7	TRBD2	TRBV4-1	TGCGCCAGCAGCCAAGATACTTTCGGGGGGAGGGAGCAGTACTTC	CASSQDTFGGREQYF
.	TRBJ2-1	TRBD2	TRBV7-2	TGTGCCAGCAGCGTACTAGCGGGAGCGTACAATGAGCAGTTCTTC	CASSVLAGAYNEQFF
.	TRBJ1-3	TRBD1	TRBV7-9	TGTGCCAGTCAGGGGGACAGCTCTGGAAACACCATATATTTT	CASQGDSSGNTIYF
.	TRBJ1-1	TRBD1	TRBV7-3	TGTGCCAGCAGCTTGACGCAGGGGGCTACTGAAGCTTTCTTT	CASSLTQGATEAFF
.	TRBJ2-4	.	TRBV7-9	TGTGCCAGCAGCGAAAGGGACATTCAGTACTTC	CASSERDIQYF
once	TRBJ1-4	TRBD1	TRBV7-2	TGTGCCAGCAGCCGATTACAGGGGGCGGACCCAACTAATGAAAAACTGTTTTTT	CASSRLQGADPTNEKLFF